This T cell receptor (beta chain) was captured in a study of regulatory T cells in long-lasting Graves disease. Study-level points and caveats: Among persistent patients, a larger number of public clonotypes were shared (around 3,000) than among newly diagnosed patients (966). Investigators studied peripheral blood only, not thyroid tissue.

As to time point: newly diagnosed GD, antithyroid drugs for less than 3 months. Isolated PBMC RNA provided the starting material for the TCR library. Patients came through an endocrinology department, and that department was in Xi'an, China. Staff took approximately 10 milliliters of peripheral blood and put it into EDTA tubes. In its sample, this clonotype was seen many times. Antigen unknown. Arm-PCR of CDR3 regions and iRepertoire HTBI primers were the basis on which TCR beta libraries were built. TCRdb fed the multiplex PCR reads into MiXCR, producing one record per CDR3 protein. The table records about 400,000 distinct CDR3 sequences, less than 20% of them present only once. Looked up from germline, CDR1 is MDHEN and CDR2 is SYDVKM. V dropped 1 base and J dropped 6 bases, with 7 bases sitting between them. The CDR3 extends over 12 amino acids.

Sample: peripheral blood mononuclear cells (PBMCs), taken at new diagnosis, from a patient treated with antithyroid drugs. J is TRBJ2-7 and V is TRBV28, with D hard to call. This receptor was obtained from a female donor with Graves disease. CDR3 in DNA: TGTGCCAGCAGTTTATTGCGTGTCGAGCAGTACTTC. This sequence encodes CASSLLRVEQYF. The variable domain in full, completed from reference TRBV28 and TRBJ2-7, reads DVKVTQSSRYLVKRTGEKVFLECVQDMDHENMFWYRQDPGLGLRLIYFSYDVKMKEKGDIPEGYSVSREKKERFSLILESASTNQTSMYLCASSLLRVEQYFGPGTRLTVT.